The T cell receptor (beta chain) under discussion was sequenced for a study of identical twins. This clonotype has more than one count but fewer than ten. Germline V CDR1 and CDR2: DFQATT, SNEGSKA (reference sequence). This CDR3 spans 13 amino acids. The germline V and J ends were trimmed by 6 bases and 3 bases, with 12 bases remaining between them. TCRdb re-analysed the 5' RACE reads in MiXCR, keeping a single row per CDR3 protein. The table shows under 900,000 distinct CDR3 sequences, with roughly 20% occurring only once. This sample also belongs to another study, concerning T cells expressing NK-cell markers.

The V and J genes are TRBV20-1 and TRBJ1-5; D perhaps matches TRBD1 (5 bases). Sequenced material: PBMCs. This TCR came from a woman aged 18-29 years in good health. The CDR3 DNA is TGCAGTGCAACTGGGGCGGACAATCAGCCCCAGCATTTT. This sequence encodes CSATGADNQPQHF.